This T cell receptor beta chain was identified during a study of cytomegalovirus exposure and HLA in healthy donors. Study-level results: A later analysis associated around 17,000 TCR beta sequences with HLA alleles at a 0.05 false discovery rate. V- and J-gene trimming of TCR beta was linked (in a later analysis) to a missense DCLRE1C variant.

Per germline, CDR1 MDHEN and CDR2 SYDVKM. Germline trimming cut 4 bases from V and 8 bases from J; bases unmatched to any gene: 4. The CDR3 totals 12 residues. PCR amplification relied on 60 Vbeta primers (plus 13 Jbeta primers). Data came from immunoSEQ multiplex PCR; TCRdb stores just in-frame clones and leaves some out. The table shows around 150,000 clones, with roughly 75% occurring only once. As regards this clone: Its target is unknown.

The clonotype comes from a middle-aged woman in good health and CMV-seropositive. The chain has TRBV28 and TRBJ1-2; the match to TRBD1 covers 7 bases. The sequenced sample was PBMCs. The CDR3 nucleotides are TGTGCCAGCAGTTCCGAGGACAGGGGCTACACCTTC. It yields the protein CASSSEDRGYTF.